One sample yielded the 30 T cell receptor beta chains listed below, sequenced in a study of shared clonotypes between healthy human individuals (dated by TCRdb to 2019 to 2021). The library was prepared using the immunoSEQ multiplex PCR assay. This immuneACCESS table, as held by TCRdb, lists in-frame sequences with V and J called but not all clones. Of the missing ones, under half trace to an unresolved V gene in checked studies; the others have no known cause. For this sample there are some 980,000 clones; approximately 80% appear just once. The top ten hold 1.5% of the sample. The source material was memory CD4+ T cells sorted from blood. Explained via the paper, the cell subset or site label denotes: CD45RA-negative fraction. These receptors all stem from a young man in good health.

The sample holds one count of this clone. The rearrangement links TRBV7-2 to TRBJ2-3; 11 bases line up with TRBD2. Germline V gene data show CDR1 as SGHTA and CDR2 as FQGNSA. Trimming removed 2 bases from V and 8 bases from J; junction bases left unmatched: 3. The CDR3 runs 14 residues. This CDR3 is CASSLSLAGGTQYF. In DNA form, the CDR3 reads TGTGCCAGCAGCTTAAGCCTAGCGGGAGGTACGCAGTATTTT.

The rearrangement joins TRBV9 to TRBJ2-5, with TRBD2 matching over 13 bases. V gave up 3 bases and J gave up 4 bases; unmatched junction bases: 0. This CDR3 region has 14 residues. The germline gives CDR1 SGDLS, CDR2 YYNGEE. CDR3 sequence (DNA): TGTGCCAGCAGCGGGACTAGCGGGGGAGAGACCCAGTACTTC. It codes for CASSGTSGGETQYF. The whole variable domain, filled in from reference TRBV9 and TRBJ2-5, reads DSGVTQTPKHLITATGQRVTLRCSPRSGDLSVYWYQQSLDQGLQFLIQYYNGEERAKGNILERFSAQQFPDLHSELNLSSLELGDSALYFCASSGTSGGETQYFGPGTRLLVL.

The rearrangement links TRBV2 to TRBJ2-5, with a possible D match to TRBD1 (5 bases). Gene TRBJ2-7 matches the end of the DNA better, so the J call may be wrong. The length of the CDR3 is 15 residues. Germline CDR1 and CDR2: SNHLY and FYNNEI. The CDR3 DNA follows: TGTGCCAGCAGAGACGACAGCCTCGGCTCCTACGAGCAGTACTTC. Its protein is CASRDDSLGSYEQYF.

Worth noting for this clone: A far larger clone lies a single base away; this is likely a read error. The chain carries TRBV5-6 and TRBJ1-2; D remains unclear. The CDR3 sequence is 13 residues long. Between the trimmed V and J ends, which lost 0 bases and 5 bases, there was a span of 8 bases. CDR1 SGHDT and CDR2 YYEEEE come from the germline V gene. The CDR3 is CASSLEGMYGYTF. The DNA for the CDR3 is TGTGCCAGCAGCTTGGAAGGGATGTATGGCTACACCTTC.

This rearrangement joins TRBV4-3 to TRBJ2-7; D might be TRBD2 (5 bases). In germline, CDR1 is LGHNA, CDR2 YSLEER. The CDR3 spans 13 residues. V was shortened by 0 bases and J by 3 bases, with 6 bases between the two germline ends. The CDR3 spells CASSQDRDYEQYF. The CDR3 region has the DNA TGCGCCAGCAGCCAAGATCGGGACTACGAGCAGTACTTC.

This clone appeared a few times. The J gene is TRBJ2-5, the V gene TRBV19; D possibly uses TRBD1 or TRBD2 (5 bases each). The length of the CDR3 is 16 residues. With 5 bases removed from V and 5 bases from J, the gap between germline ends came to 21 bases. Germline CDR1 is LNHDA and CDR2 is SQIVND (reference sequence). This CDR3 reads CASSAIRDPPIETQYF. CDR3 sequence (DNA): TGTGCCAGTAGTGCGATCCGGGACCCCCCGATTGAGACCCAGTACTTC.

The genes are TRBV10-3 and TRBJ1-2; 8 nucleotides align to TRBD1. Germline-derived CDR1 and CDR2 are ENHRY and SYGVKD. This CDR3 is built from 13 residues. The V segment lost 6 bases and the J segment 8 bases; nucleotides outside the gene matches: 8. DNA for the CDR3: TGTGCCATCAGGGAGGACAGGGTCGAGGGCTACACCTTC. Translating gives CAIREDRVEGYTF.

The rearrangement joins TRBV10-2 to TRBJ2-5; D remains ambiguous. The CDR3 loop spans 13 amino acids. CDR1 WSHSY and CDR2 SAAADI come from the germline V gene. V lost 6 bases to trimming and J lost 0 bases, with 8 bases between them. The CDR3, as DNA: TGCGCCAGCAGCCCGTGGCACCAAGAGACCCAGTACTTC. Amino acid sequence: CASSPWHQETQYF.

This sequence joins TRBV5-4 and TRBJ2-7, with D perhaps being TRBD1 or TRBD2 (6 bases each). V lost 2 bases, J lost 5 bases, and 11 bases lay in between. Germline V lookup: CDR1 SGHNT, CDR2 YYREEE (reference sequence). The CDR3 covers 13 residues. The CDR3 coding sequence is TGTGCCAGCAGCTTAGACGGGGGCGACGAGCAGTACTTC. Translated: CASSLDGGDEQYF.

As concerns this clone: This specimen includes other DNA sequences encoding the same CDR3. The chain uses TRBV5-1 and TRBJ2-2; D possibly corresponds to TRBD1 (5 bases). Germline V lookup: CDR1 SGHRS, CDR2 YFSETQ. V was cut by 0 bases and J by 5 bases, with 8 bases left in between. CDR3 length: 14 amino acids. In DNA, the CDR3 is TGCGCCAGCAGCTTGGCCAAGGGGACCGGGGAGCTGTTTTTT. As protein: CASSLAKGTGELFF.

The chain couples TRBV19 to TRBJ2-1; D might be TRBD1 or TRBD2, each matching 5 bases. The CDR3 extends over 15 amino acids. Germline CDR1 and CDR2: LNHDA and SQIVND (reference sequence). Trimming removed 7 bases from V and 4 bases from J, with 17 bases in between. DNA for the CDR3: TGTGCCAGTACCATTGAGGGGACGGTATACAATGAGCAGTTCTTC. Residues: CASTIEGTVYNEQFF.

V usage is TRBV9 and J usage is TRBJ1-3; a possible D gene is TRBD1 (6 bases). There are 17 residues in the CDR3. V was trimmed by 3 bases and J by 4 bases, leaving 20 bases between them. Germline CDR1 SGDLS, CDR2 YYNGEE. The CDR3 DNA follows: TGTGCCAGCAGCGCAGACCTTAGTGGGACAAAGGGAAACACCATATATTTT. Its translation: CASSADLSGTKGNTIYF.

The chain links TRBV7-2 to TRBJ1-2, with D possibly TRBD1 on 6 matching bases. V dropped 5 bases and J dropped 10 bases, with 14 bases sitting between them. The germline CDR1 and CDR2 sequences are SGHTA and FQGNSA. The CDR3 has 12 amino acids. This chain's CDR3 is CASSRTQGPYTF. The CDR3 coding sequence is TGTGCCAGCAGCCGAACACAGGGCCCCTACACCTTC.

The J gene is TRBJ2-5, the V gene TRBV28, with a tentative D call TRBD1 (6 bases). This CDR3 has 15 amino acids. Germline assignment: CDR1 MDHEN and CDR2 SYDVKM. Trimming pared 3 bases from V and 0 bases from J, leaving 11 bases between. CDR3 bases: TGTGCCAGCAGTTTCCAGGGGAAGTACCAAGAGACCCAGTACTTC. Amino acid sequence: CASSFQGKYQETQYF.

This chain links TRBV19 with TRBJ1-3; 8 bases align to TRBD1. The ends lost 5 bases at V and 4 bases at J; junction bases unmatched: 7. The length of the CDR3 is 15 residues. Germline V CDR1 and CDR2: LNHDA, SQIVND (reference sequence). The CDR3 nucleotides read TGTGCCAGTAGTGTTACCGGGACAGGAGGAAACACCATATATTTT. Amino acids: CASSVTGTGGNTIYF.

V and J are TRBV6-5 and TRBJ1-2; TRBD1 is a possible D gene (5 bases). CDR3 length equals 13 residues. Trimming removed 2 bases at V and 9 bases at J, with 13 bases between. Germline CDR1 reads MNHEY; CDR2 reads SVGAGI. Here the CDR3 reads CASSYPPGYSYTF. The CDR3 region has the DNA TGTGCCAGCAGTTACCCCCCAGGGTATAGCTACACCTTC.

This clone was recorded once. The chain links TRBV4-2 to TRBJ2-1; TRBD2 aligns across 8 bases. V lost 0 bases and J lost 0; bases outside the gene matches: 4. Germline loops: CDR1 LGHNA, CDR2 YNFKEQ. The CDR3 length is 17 residues. The CDR3 is CASSQDQRGSSYNEQFF. Written as DNA, the CDR3 is TGTGCCAGCAGCCAAGATCAGCGGGGGAGCTCCTACAATGAGCAGTTCTTC.

This chain uses TRBV7-2 with TRBJ1-3, with D unclear. The CDR3 has 15 amino acids. Germline assignment: CDR1 SGHTA and CDR2 FQGNSA. V gave up 4 bases and J gave up 0 bases, with 10 bases separating them. The CDR3 DNA sequence: TGTGCCAGCAGCTCGCCAGAGTTCTCTGGAAACACCATATATTTT. Translating it yields CASSSPEFSGNTIYF.

The chain carries TRBV19 and TRBJ2-7; TRBD1 matches at 8 bases. Germline values: CDR1 LNHDA, CDR2 SQIVND (reference sequence). The V gene end was trimmed by 5 bases and the J gene end by 4 bases; junction bases not matched to a gene: 10. The CDR3 has 15 residues. The CDR3 DNA reads TGTGCCAGTAGTGCCGGGACAGGCAACTTGTACGAGCAGTACTTC. Translation gives CASSAGTGNLYEQYF.

This clone was counted at least ten times. The J gene is TRBJ2-1, the V gene TRBV30; 14 nucleotides agree with TRBD2. CDR1 is GTSNPN and CDR2 is SVGIG in the germline V gene (reference sequence). This CDR3 region has 14 residues. The trim removed 3 bases at V and 10 bases at J, leaving 5 bases unmatched. CDR3 amino acids: CAWRGLAGVREQFF. Here the CDR3 DNA reads TGTGCCTGGAGGGGACTAGCGGGAGTCCGAGAGCAGTTCTTC.

This clone was detected ten times or more. V is TRBV9 and J is TRBJ1-6; maybe TRBD1 (5 bases). There are 15 residues in the CDR3. Per germline, CDR1 SGDLS and CDR2 YYNGEE. V lost 3 bases and J lost 7, with 14 bases in between. DNA for the CDR3: TGTGCCAGCAGCGGCGACAGACCGCCGAATTCACCCCTCCACTTT. Amino acid sequence: CASSGDRPPNSPLHF.

The chain joins TRBV10-2 to TRBJ2-7; perhaps TRBD1 as D (7 bases). The CDR3 consists of 15 residues. CDR1 and CDR2 from the germline V gene are WSHSY and SAAADI. Trimming left V 3 bases short and J 2 bases short, with 14 bases between. CDR3 nucleotide sequence: TGCGCCAGCAGTGAAGGGCAGGGGGGCCCCTACGAGCAGTACTTC. It specifies CASSEGQGGPYEQYF.

CDR3 residues: CASSRLDRGLRHSPLHF. The CDR3 bases are TGTGCCAGCAGCCGCCTGGACAGGGGGCTTAGGCATTCACCCCTCCACTTT. The V call is TRBV28, the J call TRBJ1-6, with 11 bases matching TRBD1. Per germline, CDR1 MDHEN and CDR2 SYDVKM. V was pared by 6 bases and J by 8 bases, with 12 bases of the junction left unmatched. The CDR3 spans 17 residues.

This clone has just a few counts. V is TRBV7-8 and J is TRBJ1-1; TRBD1 is a possible D gene (6 bases). Trimming removed 0 bases from V and 1 base from J, with 18 bases in between. This CDR3 has 18 residues. Germline loops: CDR1 SGHVS, CDR2 FQNEAQ. Written as DNA, the CDR3 is TGTGCCAGCAGCTTAGCGCTGAGGCAGGGGCAGGGGAACACTGAAGCTTTCTTT. This encodes CASSLALRQGQGNTEAFF.

The rearrangement joins TRBV30 to TRBJ1-4; D not certain. Germline CDR1 is GTSNPN and CDR2 is SVGIG (reference sequence). Trimming removed 6 bases from V and 8 bases from J, with 19 bases in between. The CDR3 length is 14 residues. CDR3 nucleotide sequence: TGTGCCTGCCATCAACACTTAAGAAACGAAAAACTGTTTTTT. It is translated as CACHQHLRNEKLFF.

For the CDR3, the DNA is TGTGCCATCAGTGACCGGGACAGGTACGAATCACCCCTCCACTTT. It codes for CAISDRDRYESPLHF. This chain links TRBV10-3 with TRBJ1-6; 8 positions agree with TRBD1. This CDR3 spans 15 amino acids. Germline V CDR1 and CDR2: ENHRY, SYGVKD. Germline trimming cut 3 bases from V and 10 bases from J; bases unmatched to any gene: 8.

This clone was recorded once. V usage is TRBV6-6 and J usage is TRBJ2-5; weak D call: TRBD2 (5 bases). V shed 5 bases and J shed 2 bases, with 12 bases lying between them. Germline V gene data show CDR1 as MNHNY and CDR2 as SVGAGI (reference sequence). The CDR3 has 14 amino acids. CDR3: CASSPQAEQETQYF. The CDR3 DNA follows: TGTGCCAGCAGTCCCCAAGCGGAACAAGAGACCCAGTACTTC.

The rearrangement joins TRBV20-1 to TRBJ1-1; D ambiguous. V lost 4 bases and J 3 bases, leaving 6 bases between the germline ends. Looked up from germline, CDR1 is DFQATT and CDR2 is SNEGSKA (reference sequence). CDR3 length: 11 amino acids. CDR3 amino acids: CSATPDTEAFF. CDR3 coding DNA: TGCAGTGCTACACCGGACACTGAAGCTTTCTTT.

Worth noting for this clone: The sample holds other DNA sequences that translate to the same CDR3. The rearrangement links TRBV2 to TRBJ1-1; D uncertain. Germline lookup yields CDR1 SNHLY and CDR2 FYNNEI. The CDR3 loop spans 13 amino acids. Trimming took off 4 bases at V and 1 base at J, with 7 bases between the two ends. For the CDR3, the DNA is TGTGCCAGCAGTGTTGAAGAGAACACTGAAGCTTTCTTT. Protein: CASSVEENTEAFF.

The chain uses TRBV6-1 and TRBJ2-2; the match to TRBD2 covers 8 bases. J was trimmed by 9 bases and V by 3 bases; bases with no gene match: 12. CDR3 length: 16 residues. Germline assignment: CDR1 MNHNS and CDR2 SASEGT. The CDR3 here is CASSDRGTSNRRELFF. In DNA, the CDR3 is TGTGCCAGCAGTGACCGGGGGACTAGTAATCGCCGGGAGCTGTTTTTT.